Listed here are 27 T cell receptor beta chains from one sample, sequenced in a study of cytomegalovirus exposure and HLA in healthy donors. The PCR ran on 60 Vbeta and 13 Jbeta primers. The table came from immunoSEQ multiplex PCR; TCRdb's copy has only in-frame clones and leaves some out. The sample table includes 75,000 to 90,000 clones. The sequenced material came from PBMCs. Receptors originate from a woman aged 60-70 years in good health and CMV-seronegative.

CDR3 sequence reads: CASSTRTSGSSNEQFF. The CDR3 DNA follows: TGTGCCAGCAGCACCCGGACTAGCGGGAGCTCCAATGAGCAGTTCTTC. J is TRBJ2-1 and V is TRBV7-2, with 13 bases matching TRBD2. Germline loops: CDR1 SGHTA, CDR2 FQGNSA. This CDR3 is built from 16 residues. J gave up 6 bases and V 5 bases, and 7 bases lay outside the gene matches.

The chain couples TRBV19 to TRBJ1-1; D is perhaps TRBD1 (6 bases). Germline assignment: CDR1 LNHDA and CDR2 SQIVND (reference sequence). The V end was cut by 3 bases, the J end by 10 bases, with 18 bases between. The CDR3 spans 14 residues. CDR3 coding DNA: TGTGCCAGTAGTATTTTCTTCCGGACAGTGGGAGCTTTCTTT. Translated: CASSIFFRTVGAFF.

The chain employs TRBV7-2 and TRBJ2-3, with D maybe TRBD2 (5 bases). V shed 6 bases and J shed 4 bases, with 14 bases lying between them. The CDR3 is 14 amino acids. Germline loops: CDR1 SGHTA, CDR2 FQGNSA. CDR3 nucleotide sequence: TGTGCCAGCAGAGAGCGGCGGAAGGCAGATACGCAGTATTTT. This translates into CASRERRKADTQYF.

The CDR3 loop is CASSLPGLGVNEQFF. CDR3 coding DNA: TGTGCCAGCAGCTTACCGGGACTAGGGGTCAATGAGCAGTTCTTC. The chain is built from TRBV28 and TRBJ2-1; 8 nucleotides match TRBD2. With 6 bases clipped from V and 6 bases from J, the junction kept 10 bases outside the gene matches. This CDR3 comprises 15 residues. CDR1 and CDR2 from the germline V gene are MDHEN and SYDVKM.

V and J are TRBV7-2 and TRBJ2-7, with 7 bases lining up with TRBD2. Germline V gives CDR1 SGHTA, CDR2 FQGNSA. The V and J ends lost 1 base and 3 bases, in that order; junction bases with no gene match: 6. The CDR3 is 15 residues long. DNA of the CDR3: TGTGCCAGCAGCTTAGGGCTAGCGGAAATCTACGAGCAGTACTTC. Translation gives CASSLGLAEIYEQYF. Filled out from reference TRBV7-2 and TRBJ2-7, the complete variable domain reads GAGVSQSPSNKVTEKGKDVELRCDPISGHTALYWYRQSLGQGLEFLIYFQGNSAPDKSGLPSDRFSAERTGGSVSTLTIQRTQQEDSAVYLCASSLGLAEIYEQYFGPGTRLTVT.

The chain employs TRBV4-2 and TRBJ2-7; D is possibly TRBD1 (6 bases). Germline V gene sequence: CDR1 LGHNA, CDR2 YNFKEQ. CDR3 length equals 16 residues. Trimming stripped 2 bases from V and 4 bases from J, with 18 bases between. The DNA for the CDR3 is TGTGCCAGCAGCCAAACTTACGGGACAATAGTTTACGAGCAGTACTTC. Its translation: CASSQTYGTIVYEQYF.

This chain connects TRBV7-9 to TRBJ2-5; TRBD1 matches at 7 bases. CDR3 size: 16 residues. J lost 5 bases, V lost 1 base, and 10 bases had no gene match. CDR1 and CDR2 from the germline V gene are SEHNR and FQNEAQ (reference sequence). CDR3 DNA sequence: TGTGCCAGCAGCTTAGAAACAGGGGTGGGGCGCGAGACCCAGTACTTC. Amino acids: CASSLETGVGRETQYF.

The J gene is TRBJ2-7, the V gene TRBV5-5, with a possible D match to TRBD1 (5 bases). V was cut by 0 bases and J by 0 bases, with 10 bases left in between. CDR1 SGHKS and CDR2 YYEKEE come from the germline V gene (reference sequence). CDR3 size: 15 residues. CDR3: CASSLEDTDSYEQYF. Written as DNA, the CDR3 is TGTGCCAGCAGCTTGGAGGACACCGACTCCTACGAGCAGTACTTC.

The chain is built from TRBV19 and TRBJ2-3; 10 bases match TRBD1. CDR3 length: 15 amino acids. V shed 3 bases, J shed 6 bases, and the junction held 6 bases outside the gene matches. The germline V gene has CDR1 LNHDA and CDR2 SQIVND (reference sequence). CDR3: CASSMADRGKDTQYF. In DNA, the CDR3 is TGTGCCAGTAGTATGGCGGACAGGGGGAAGGATACGCAGTATTTT.

The J gene is TRBJ2-5, the V gene TRBV4-2; 9 bases are shared with TRBD2. The V and J ends lost 1 base and 0 bases, in that order; junction bases with no gene match: 3. This CDR3 spans 16 amino acids. Germline CDR1 LGHNA, CDR2 YNFKEQ. CDR3 sequence reads: CASSQGGRGYQETQYF. The CDR3, as DNA: TGTGCCAGCAGCCAAGGCGGGAGGGGGTACCAAGAGACCCAGTACTTC.

The J gene is TRBJ2-1, the V gene TRBV7-8, with D perhaps matching TRBD2 (6 bases). The CDR3 spans 16 residues. The germline gives CDR1 SGHVS, CDR2 FQNEAQ. Between the trimmed V and J ends, which lost 5 bases and 4 bases, there was a span of 18 bases. CDR3 in amino acids: CASSQRTGDSYNEQFF. The CDR3 nucleotides are TGTGCCAGCAGCCAACGGACGGGGGACTCTTACAATGAGCAGTTCTTC.

This chain links TRBV11-3 with TRBJ2-3; D perhaps matches TRBD2 (6 bases). Germline lookup yields CDR1 SGHNT and CDR2 YENEEA. The germline V and J ends were trimmed by 5 bases and 2 bases, with 11 bases remaining between them. The CDR3 loop spans 14 amino acids. DNA for the CDR3: TGTGCCAGCAGCCGTAGCGGAACCACAGATACGCAGTATTTT. This sequence encodes CASSRSGTTDTQYF.

The rearrangement uses TRBV5-1 and TRBJ2-3; TRBD2 matches 8 bases. The V gene's germline CDR1 is SGHRS and CDR2 YFSETQ. The V gene end was trimmed by 1 base and the J gene end by 4 bases; junction bases not matched to a gene: 2. This CDR3 contains 14 residues. CDR3 nucleotides: TGCGCCAGCAGCTTGACTAGCGGCCCAGATACGCAGTATTTT. It translates to CASSLTSGPDTQYF.

The CDR3 sequence is CASSYRGLAGVYEQYF. CDR3 in DNA: TGTGCCAGCAGTTACAGGGGACTAGCGGGAGTCTACGAGCAGTACTTC. The chain couples TRBV6-5 to TRBJ2-7; 14 bases line up with TRBD2. After removal of 2 bases from V and 3 bases from J, the junction contained 3 bases not matched to a gene. The CDR3 covers 16 residues. The germline CDR1 and CDR2 sequences are MNHEY and SVGAGI.

The V and J genes are TRBV2 and TRBJ1-5; weak D call: TRBD1 (6 bases). Deletions cut 6 bases from V and 1 base from J, with 13 bases between. The germline CDR1 and CDR2 sequences are SNHLY and FYNNEI. The CDR3 extends over 15 amino acids. The CDR3: CASRLGTPSNQPQHF. The CDR3 DNA follows: TGTGCCAGCAGGTTAGGGACACCAAGCAATCAGCCCCAGCATTTT.

V usage is TRBV28 and J usage is TRBJ1-5; D not resolved. Germline V gene lookup returns CDR1 MDHEN and CDR2 SYDVKM. The CDR3 contains 13 residues. Trimming took 6 bases from V and 6 from J, leaving 12 bases between them. The chain's CDR3 is CASRAEFTQPQHF. In nucleotides, the CDR3 is TGTGCCAGCAGGGCCGAATTTACTCAGCCCCAGCATTTT.

The chain couples TRBV29-1 to TRBJ1-2; TRBD1 matches at 9 bases. CDR3 length: 12 residues. V dropped 7 bases and J dropped 3; count of bases not matched to a gene: 3. Germline CDR1 reads SQVTM; CDR2 reads ANQGSEA. The CDR3: CSARTGDYGYTF. CDR3 DNA: TGCAGCGCAAGGACAGGGGACTATGGCTACACCTTC.

This chain links TRBV5-1 with TRBJ2-1; TRBD1 aligns across 8 bases. The J segment lost 4 bases and the V segment lost 7 bases, leaving 4 bases of the junction unmatched. Germline V lookup: CDR1 SGHRS, CDR2 YFSETQ. This CDR3 has 13 residues. The CDR3 DNA reads as TGCGCCAGCTGGACAGGGATTTACAATGAGCAGTTCTTC. This encodes CASWTGIYNEQFF.

This chain connects TRBV5-1 to TRBJ1-1; weak D call: TRBD1 (6 bases). V dropped 3 bases and J dropped 0 bases, with 12 bases sitting between them. This CDR3 has 15 amino acids. In germline, CDR1 is SGHRS, CDR2 YFSETQ. The CDR3: CASSSGQNMNTEAFF. The CDR3 DNA follows: TGCGCCAGCAGCTCTGGACAGAACATGAACACTGAAGCTTTCTTT.

The genes are TRBV6-5 and TRBJ2-7; 7 bases line up with TRBD1. With 0 bases clipped from V and 4 bases from J, the junction kept 6 bases outside the gene matches. The CDR3 is 15 residues long. Germline lookup yields CDR1 MNHEY and CDR2 SVGAGI. The CDR3 bases are TGTGCCAGCAGTTACTCGAGTACAGGGGAGTACGAGCAGTACTTC. Its protein product is CASSYSSTGEYEQYF.

This sequence joins TRBV10-3 and TRBJ2-7; 9 nucleotides align to TRBD1. CDR3 length equals 13 residues. The V gene end was trimmed by 6 bases and the J gene end by 6 bases; junction bases not matched to a gene: 6. The V gene's germline CDR1 is ENHRY and CDR2 SYGVKD. The CDR3, as DNA: TGTGCCATCAGGGAGGGACAGGGTGCCGAGCAGTACTTC. Translation: CAIREGQGAEQYF.

This chain uses TRBV9 with TRBJ2-3; maybe TRBD2 (5 bases). Germline assignment: CDR1 SGDLS and CDR2 YYNGEE. The CDR3 has 13 residues. V was cut by 7 bases and J by 4 bases, with 13 bases left in between. The CDR3 is CASATSLADTQYF. The CDR3 nucleotides read TGTGCCAGCGCCACTAGTCTGGCAGATACGCAGTATTTT.

This CDR3 is CASEGQGPETQYF. CDR3 bases: TGTGCCAGCGAAGGACAGGGCCCAGAGACCCAGTACTTC. The chain recombines TRBV2 with TRBJ2-5; 8 nucleotides match TRBD1. The J segment lost 4 bases and the V segment lost 8 bases, leaving 6 bases of the junction unmatched. Germline lookup yields CDR1 SNHLY and CDR2 FYNNEI. This CDR3 has 13 amino acids.

The V call is TRBV6-5, the J call TRBJ2-1; TRBD1 matches 7 bases. The germline V gene has CDR1 MNHEY and CDR2 SVGAGI. CDR3 size: 14 residues. With V trimmed by 5 bases and J by 2 bases, 3 bases remained unmatched. The DNA of the CDR3 is TGTGCCAGCAGTGACAGGGCCCCCTACAATGAGCAGTTCTTC. This translates into CASSDRAPYNEQFF.

According to its frequency, this clone is medium-sized. The chain combines TRBV2 with TRBJ2-7, with 7 bases identical to TRBD1. The CDR3 contains 18 residues. Germline V CDR1 and CDR2: SNHLY, FYNNEI. V shed 3 bases and J 3 bases; nucleotides not matched to a gene: 17. The CDR3 region is CASSETPGQPSEGYEQYF. The DNA for the CDR3 is TGTGCCAGCAGTGAGACTCCGGGACAGCCCTCCGAGGGCTACGAGCAGTACTTC.

The J gene is TRBJ2-2, the V gene TRBV19, with TRBD2 matching 11 bases. CDR3 size: 18 residues. The V gene's germline CDR1 is LNHDA and CDR2 SQIVND (reference sequence). V gave up 3 bases and J gave up 6 bases; unmatched junction bases: 12. In DNA, the CDR3 is TGTGCCAGTAGTATCGGAATAGCGGGAGGGTATGGTCCCGGGGAGCTGTTTTTT. This gives the protein CASSIGIAGGYGPGELFF.

The chain combines TRBV28 with TRBJ2-1; 9 nucleotides line up with TRBD2. Germline V gene sequence: CDR1 MDHEN, CDR2 SYDVKM. V gave up 7 bases and J gave up 7 bases; unmatched junction bases: 14. CDR3 length: 16 amino acids. The CDR3 coding sequence is TGTGCCAGCATCCCTGAAGCTAGCGGGGCCTGGAATGAGCAGTTCTTC. Translation: CASIPEASGAWNEQFF.